This T cell receptor beta chain was sequenced for a study of blood T cell repertoires in COVID-19. Study-wide context: Sample material is recorded as cDNA or gDNA derived from T cells, B-cell-depleted T cells, or PBMCs.

In the authors' workflow: Reference gene primers were amplified, and this amplification served to estimate nucleated cell counts. Generated by immunoSEQ multiplex PCR, the TCRdb table keeps only in-frame clones and is missing some. V, J and clone size were drawn from that table, and D and trimming were deduced from the DNA. The table has around 100,000 clones, less than 90% seen once. Germline CDR1 SEHNR, CDR2 FQNEAQ (reference sequence). V was trimmed by 0 bases and J by 2 bases, leaving 10 bases between them. The CDR3 covers 15 residues. This chain links TRBV7-9 with TRBJ1-2, with D possibly matching TRBD1 (6 bases). This clonotype originated in a man between 25 and 39 years old in a cohort sampled during active COVID-19. The material sequenced was peripheral blood. The CDR3 protein is CASSLAQTGNYGYTF. CDR3 DNA: TGTGCCAGCAGCTTAGCGCAAACAGGGAACTATGGCTACACCTTC.